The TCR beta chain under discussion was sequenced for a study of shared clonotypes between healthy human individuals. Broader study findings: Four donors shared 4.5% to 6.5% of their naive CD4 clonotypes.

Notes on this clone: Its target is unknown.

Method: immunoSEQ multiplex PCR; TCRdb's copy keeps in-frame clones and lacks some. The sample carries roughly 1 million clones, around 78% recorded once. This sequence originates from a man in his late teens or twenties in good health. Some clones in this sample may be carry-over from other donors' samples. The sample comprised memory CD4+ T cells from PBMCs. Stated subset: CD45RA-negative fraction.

The CDR3 protein is CASRCRHDGYTF. CDR3 DNA: TGTGCAAGTCGCTGCAGACACGATGGCTACACCTTC. The rearrangement joins TRBV12-2 to TRBJ1-2; the table's D call of TRBD1 was not tested on the DNA. TRBV12-2 is given as a pseudogene. This CDR3 is 12 amino acids long.